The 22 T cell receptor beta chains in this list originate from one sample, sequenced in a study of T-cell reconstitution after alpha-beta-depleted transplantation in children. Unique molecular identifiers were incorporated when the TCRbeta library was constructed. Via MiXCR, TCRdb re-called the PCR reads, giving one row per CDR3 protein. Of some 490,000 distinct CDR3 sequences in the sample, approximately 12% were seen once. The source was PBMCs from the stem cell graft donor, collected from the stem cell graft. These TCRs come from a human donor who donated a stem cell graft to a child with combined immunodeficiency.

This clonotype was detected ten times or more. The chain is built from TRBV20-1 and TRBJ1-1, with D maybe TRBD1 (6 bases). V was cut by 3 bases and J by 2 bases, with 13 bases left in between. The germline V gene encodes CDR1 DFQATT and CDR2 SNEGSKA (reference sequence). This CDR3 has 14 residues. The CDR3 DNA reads TGCAGTGCTAGTCTGTGGGGGCGTAACACTGAAGCTTTCTTT. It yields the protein CSASLWGRNTEAFF.

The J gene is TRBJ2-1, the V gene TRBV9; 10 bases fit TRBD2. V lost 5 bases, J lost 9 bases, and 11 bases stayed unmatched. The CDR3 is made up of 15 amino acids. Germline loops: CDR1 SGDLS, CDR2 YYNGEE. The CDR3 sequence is CASSPSGSLTVEQFF. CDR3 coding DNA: TGTGCCAGCAGTCCTAGCGGGAGTTTAACTGTTGAGCAGTTCTTC.

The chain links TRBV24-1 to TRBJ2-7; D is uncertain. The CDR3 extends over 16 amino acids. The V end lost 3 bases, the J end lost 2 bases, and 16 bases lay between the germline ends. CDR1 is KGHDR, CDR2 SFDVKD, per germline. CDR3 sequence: CATSDPTGPDPYEQYF. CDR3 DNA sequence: TGTGCCACCAGTGATCCTACGGGCCCGGACCCCTACGAGCAGTACTTC.

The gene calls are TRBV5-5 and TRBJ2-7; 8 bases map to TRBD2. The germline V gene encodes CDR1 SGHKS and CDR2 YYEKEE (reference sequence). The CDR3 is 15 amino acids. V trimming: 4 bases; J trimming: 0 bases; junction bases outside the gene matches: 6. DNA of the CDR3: TGTGCCAGCAGCCCGGGGGGGTCGAGCTCCTACGAGCAGTACTTC. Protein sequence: CASSPGGSSSYEQYF. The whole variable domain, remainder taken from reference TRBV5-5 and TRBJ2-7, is DAGVTQSPTHLIKTRGQQVTLRCSPISGHKSVSWYQQVLGQGPQFIFQYYEKEERGRGNFPDRFSARQFPNYSSELNVNALLLGDSALYLCASSPGGSSSYEQYFGPGTRLTVT.

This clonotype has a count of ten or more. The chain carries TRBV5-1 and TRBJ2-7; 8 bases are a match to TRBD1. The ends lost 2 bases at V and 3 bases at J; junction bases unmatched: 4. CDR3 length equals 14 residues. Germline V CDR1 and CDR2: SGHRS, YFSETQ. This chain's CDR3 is CASSFRDRFYEQYF. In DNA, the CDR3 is TGCGCCAGCAGCTTCCGGGACAGGTTCTACGAGCAGTACTTC. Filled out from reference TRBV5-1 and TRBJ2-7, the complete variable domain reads KAGVTQTPRYLIKTRGQQVTLSCSPISGHRSVSWYQQTPGQGLQFLFEYFSETQRNKGNFPGRFSGRQFSNSRSEMNVSTLELGDSALYLCASSFRDRFYEQYFGPGTRLTVT.

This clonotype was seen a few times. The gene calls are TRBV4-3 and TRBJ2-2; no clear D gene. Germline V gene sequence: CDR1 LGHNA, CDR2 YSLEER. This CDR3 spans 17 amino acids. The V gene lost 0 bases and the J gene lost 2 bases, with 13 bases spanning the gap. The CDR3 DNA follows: TGCGCCAGCAGCCAAGATCAAGGAACAGCCAACACCGGGGAGCTGTTTTTT. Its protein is CASSQDQGTANTGELFF.

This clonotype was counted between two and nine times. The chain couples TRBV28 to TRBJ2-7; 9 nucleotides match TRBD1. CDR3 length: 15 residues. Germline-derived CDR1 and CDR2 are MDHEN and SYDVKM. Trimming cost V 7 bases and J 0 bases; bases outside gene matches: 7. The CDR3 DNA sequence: TGTGCCAGCAAGTTTGGGACAGGGCACTCCTACGAGCAGTACTTC. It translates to CASKFGTGHSYEQYF.

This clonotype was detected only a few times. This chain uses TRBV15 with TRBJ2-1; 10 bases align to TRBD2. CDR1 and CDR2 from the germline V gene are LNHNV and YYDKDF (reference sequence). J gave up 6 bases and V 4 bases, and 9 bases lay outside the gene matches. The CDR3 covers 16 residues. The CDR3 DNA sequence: TGTGCCACCAGCAAGGCTAGCGGGGGTCCATTCAATGAGCAGTTCTTC. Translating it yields CATSKASGGPFNEQFF.

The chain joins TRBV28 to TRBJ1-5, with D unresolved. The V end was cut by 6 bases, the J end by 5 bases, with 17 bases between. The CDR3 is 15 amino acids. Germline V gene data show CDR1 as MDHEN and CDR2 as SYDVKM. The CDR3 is CASRAAGGSHQPQHF. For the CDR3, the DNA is TGTGCCAGCAGAGCCGCCGGAGGGAGTCATCAGCCCCAGCATTTT.

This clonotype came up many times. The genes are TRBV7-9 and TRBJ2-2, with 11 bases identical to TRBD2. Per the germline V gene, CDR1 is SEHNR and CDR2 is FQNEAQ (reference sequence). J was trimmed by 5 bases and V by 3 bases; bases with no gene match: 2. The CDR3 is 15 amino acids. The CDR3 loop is CASSLGLAETGELFF. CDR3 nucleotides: TGTGCCAGCAGCTTGGGACTAGCGGAAACCGGGGAGCTGTTTTTT.

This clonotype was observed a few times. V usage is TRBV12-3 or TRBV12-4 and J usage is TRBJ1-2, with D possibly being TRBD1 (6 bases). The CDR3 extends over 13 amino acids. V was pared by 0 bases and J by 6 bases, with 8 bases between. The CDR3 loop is CASSLAQGNGYTF. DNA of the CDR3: TGTGCCAGCAGTTTAGCGCAGGGGAATGGCTACACCTTC.

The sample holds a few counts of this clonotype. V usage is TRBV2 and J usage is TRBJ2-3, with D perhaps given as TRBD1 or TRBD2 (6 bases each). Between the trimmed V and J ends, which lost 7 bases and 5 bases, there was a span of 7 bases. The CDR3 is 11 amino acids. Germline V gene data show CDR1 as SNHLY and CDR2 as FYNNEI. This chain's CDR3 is CASKGGDTQYF. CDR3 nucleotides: TGTGCCAGCAAGGGGGGAGATACGCAGTATTTT.

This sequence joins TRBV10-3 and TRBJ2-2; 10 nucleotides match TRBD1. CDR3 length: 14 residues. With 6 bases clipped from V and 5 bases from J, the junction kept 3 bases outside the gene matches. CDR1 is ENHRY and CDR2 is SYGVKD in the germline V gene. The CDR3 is CAIRRTGGTGELFF. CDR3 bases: TGTGCCATCAGAAGGACAGGGGGGACCGGGGAGCTGTTTTTT.

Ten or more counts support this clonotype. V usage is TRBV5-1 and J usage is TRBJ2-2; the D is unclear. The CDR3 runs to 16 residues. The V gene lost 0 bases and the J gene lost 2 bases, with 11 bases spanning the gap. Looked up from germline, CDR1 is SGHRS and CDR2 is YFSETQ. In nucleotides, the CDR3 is TGCGCCAGCAGCTTGGTGATCGGCGGAAACACCGGGGAGCTGTTTTTT. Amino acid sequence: CASSLVIGGNTGELFF.

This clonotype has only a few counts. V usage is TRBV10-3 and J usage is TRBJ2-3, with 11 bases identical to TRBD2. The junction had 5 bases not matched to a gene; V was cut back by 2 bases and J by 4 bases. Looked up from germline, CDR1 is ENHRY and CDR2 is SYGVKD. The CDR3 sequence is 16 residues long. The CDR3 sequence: CAISEGSGGASDTQYF. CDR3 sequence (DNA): TGTGCCATCAGTGAGGGTAGCGGGGGGGCTTCAGATACGCAGTATTTT.

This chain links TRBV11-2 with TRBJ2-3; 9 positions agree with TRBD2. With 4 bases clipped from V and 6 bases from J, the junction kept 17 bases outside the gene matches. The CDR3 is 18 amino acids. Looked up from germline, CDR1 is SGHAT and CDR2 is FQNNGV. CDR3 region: CASSSYANPGLAADTQYF. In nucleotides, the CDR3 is TGTGCCAGCAGCTCTTACGCGAATCCGGGACTAGCAGCGGATACGCAGTATTTT. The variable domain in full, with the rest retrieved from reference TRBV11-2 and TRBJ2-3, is EAGVAQSPRYKIIEKRQSVAFWCNPISGHATLYWYQQILGQGPKLLIQFQNNGVVDDSQLPKDRFSAERLKGVDSTLKIQPAKLEDSAVYLCASSSYANPGLAADTQYFGPGTRLTVL.

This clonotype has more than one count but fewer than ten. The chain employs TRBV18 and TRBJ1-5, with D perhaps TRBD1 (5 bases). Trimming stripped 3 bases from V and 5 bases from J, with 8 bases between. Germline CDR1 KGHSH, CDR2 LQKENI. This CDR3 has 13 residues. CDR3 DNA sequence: TGTGCCAGCTCACCTCAGGGTTATCAGCCCCAGCATTTT. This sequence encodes CASSPQGYQPQHF.

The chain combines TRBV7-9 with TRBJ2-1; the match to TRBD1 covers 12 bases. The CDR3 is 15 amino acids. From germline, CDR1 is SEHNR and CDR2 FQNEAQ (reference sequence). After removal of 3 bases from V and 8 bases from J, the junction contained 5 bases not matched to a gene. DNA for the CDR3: TGTGCCAGCAGCTTGGGACAGGGGGCTTGGGATGAGCAGTTCTTC. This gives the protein CASSLGQGAWDEQFF.

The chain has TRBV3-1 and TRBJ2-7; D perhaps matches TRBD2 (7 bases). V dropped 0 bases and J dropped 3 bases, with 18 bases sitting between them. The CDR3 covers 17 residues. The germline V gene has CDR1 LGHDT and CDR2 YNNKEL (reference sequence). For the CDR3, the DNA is TGTGCCAGCAGCCAAGAGGGGGAGGGACATCAAGGCTACGAGCAGTACTTC. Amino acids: CASSQEGEGHQGYEQYF.

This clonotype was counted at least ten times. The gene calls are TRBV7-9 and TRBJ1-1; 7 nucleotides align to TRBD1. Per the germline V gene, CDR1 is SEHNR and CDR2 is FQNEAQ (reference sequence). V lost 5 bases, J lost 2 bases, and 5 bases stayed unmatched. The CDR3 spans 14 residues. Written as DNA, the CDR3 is TGTGCCAGCAGCCTGGGACAGACTAACACTGAAGCTTTCTTT. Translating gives CASSLGQTNTEAFF.

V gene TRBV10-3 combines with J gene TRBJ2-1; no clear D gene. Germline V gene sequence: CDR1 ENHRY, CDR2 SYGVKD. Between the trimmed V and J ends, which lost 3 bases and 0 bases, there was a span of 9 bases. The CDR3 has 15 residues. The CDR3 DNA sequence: TGTGCCATCAGTGATGGGTACCGCTCCTACAATGAGCAGTTCTTC. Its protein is CAISDGYRSYNEQFF.

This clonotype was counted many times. This CDR3 is CSARDGQSYEKLFF. CDR3 coding DNA: TGCAGTGCTAGAGATGGACAGTCATATGAAAAACTGTTTTTT. This chain links TRBV20-1 with TRBJ1-4; D possibly corresponds to TRBD1 (6 bases). This CDR3 has 14 residues. CDR1 DFQATT and CDR2 SNEGSKA come from the germline V gene (reference sequence). Trimming pared 0 bases from V and 6 bases from J, leaving 11 bases between.